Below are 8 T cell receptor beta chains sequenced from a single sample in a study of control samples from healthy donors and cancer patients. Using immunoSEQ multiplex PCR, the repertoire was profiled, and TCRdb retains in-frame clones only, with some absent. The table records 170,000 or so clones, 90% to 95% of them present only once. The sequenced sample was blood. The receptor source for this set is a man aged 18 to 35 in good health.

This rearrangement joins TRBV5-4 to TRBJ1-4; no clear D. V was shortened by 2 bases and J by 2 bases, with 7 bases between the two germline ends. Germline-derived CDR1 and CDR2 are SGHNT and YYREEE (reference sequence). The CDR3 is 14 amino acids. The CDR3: CASSFPGTNEKLFF. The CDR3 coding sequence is TGTGCCAGCAGCTTCCCAGGCACTAATGAAAAACTGTTTTTT.

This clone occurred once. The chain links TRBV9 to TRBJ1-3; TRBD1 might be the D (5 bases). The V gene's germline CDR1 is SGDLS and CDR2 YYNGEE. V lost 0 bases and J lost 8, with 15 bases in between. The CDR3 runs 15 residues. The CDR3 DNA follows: TGTGCCAGCAGCGTAGCGGCAGGGTCGTCTTACACCATATATTTT. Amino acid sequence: CASSVAAGSSYTIYF.

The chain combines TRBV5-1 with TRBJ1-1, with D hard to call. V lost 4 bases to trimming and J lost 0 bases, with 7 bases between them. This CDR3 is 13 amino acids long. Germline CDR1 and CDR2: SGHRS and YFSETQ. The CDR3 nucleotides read TGCGCCAGCAGCCCCCCGCTGAACACTGAAGCTTTCTTT. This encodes CASSPPLNTEAFF.

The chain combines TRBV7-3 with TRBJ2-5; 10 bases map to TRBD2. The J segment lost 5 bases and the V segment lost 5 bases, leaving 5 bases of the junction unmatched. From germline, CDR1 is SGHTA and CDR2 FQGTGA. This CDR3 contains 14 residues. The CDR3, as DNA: TGTGCCAGCAGCGCCCTAGCGGGGGAGGAGACCCAGTACTTC. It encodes CASSALAGEETQYF.

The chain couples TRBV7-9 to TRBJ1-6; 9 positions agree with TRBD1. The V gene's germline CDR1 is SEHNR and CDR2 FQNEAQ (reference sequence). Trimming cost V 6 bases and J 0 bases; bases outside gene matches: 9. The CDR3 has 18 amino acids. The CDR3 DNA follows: TGTGCCAGCAGTCTCCGGGACAGGGATAGCTCCTATAATTCACCCCTCCACTTT. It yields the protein CASSLRDRDSSYNSPLHF.

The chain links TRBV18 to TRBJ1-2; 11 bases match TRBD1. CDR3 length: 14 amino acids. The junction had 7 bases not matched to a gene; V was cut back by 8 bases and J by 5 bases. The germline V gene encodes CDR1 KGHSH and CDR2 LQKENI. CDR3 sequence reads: CASRGTGGSYGYTF. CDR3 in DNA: TGTGCCAGCCGAGGGACAGGGGGGTCTTATGGCTACACCTTC.

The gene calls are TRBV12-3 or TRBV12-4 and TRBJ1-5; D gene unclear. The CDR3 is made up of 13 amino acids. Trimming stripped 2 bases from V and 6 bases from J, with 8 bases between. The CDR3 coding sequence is TGTGCCAGCAGTTTAACTTCGATTCAGCCCCAGCATTTT. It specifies CASSLTSIQPQHF.

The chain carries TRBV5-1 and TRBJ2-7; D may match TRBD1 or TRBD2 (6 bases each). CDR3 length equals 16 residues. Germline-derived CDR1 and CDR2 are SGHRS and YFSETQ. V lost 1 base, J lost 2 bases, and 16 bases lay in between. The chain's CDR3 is CASSLKGPGAAYEQYF. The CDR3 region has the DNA TGCGCCAGCAGCTTGAAGGGCCCGGGGGCCGCCTACGAGCAGTACTTC.